These 14 T cell receptor beta chains were sequenced from one sample in a study of T cells in Graves' hyperthyroidism and ophthalmopathy. From RNA transcripts, TCR beta CDR3 regions were amplified. Carried out on the TCR CDR3, a first-round RT-PCR used the HTBI primer set. TCRdb called the multiplex PCR reads again in MiXCR, with one record for every CDR3 protein. This table holds some 550,000 distinct CDR3 sequences, more than 15% found once. The sequencing input was blood. Source of these receptors: a woman aged 40 to 50 with Graves' ophthalmopathy.

This clonotype occurred many times. V gene TRBV3-1 combines with J gene TRBJ1-6, with D perhaps matching TRBD1 (5 bases). CDR3 length: 16 amino acids. In germline, CDR1 is LGHDT, CDR2 YNNKEL (reference sequence). Trimming cost V 4 bases and J 5 bases, with 15 bases left between them. This chain's CDR3 is CASSLTAGGDNSPLHF. The DNA of the CDR3 is TGTGCCAGCAGCCTGACGGCCGGGGGGGATAATTCACCCCTCCACTTT.

This clonotype was picked up a small number of times. The gene calls are TRBV5-1 and TRBJ2-1, with no clear D. Germline values: CDR1 SGHRS, CDR2 YFSETQ. CDR3 size: 15 residues. Trimming took off 0 bases at V and 8 bases at J, with 15 bases between the two ends. The CDR3: CASSLEWAVTDEQFF. In DNA form, the CDR3 reads TGCGCCAGCAGCTTGGAGTGGGCAGTTACGGATGAGCAGTTCTTC.

Concerning this clonotype: A much larger clonotype is one base distant, so this may be a read error. The CDR3 bases are TGTGCCAGCAATGGACGGGGAACGTTCGGGGAGACCCAGTACTTC. Translating it yields CASNGRGTFGETQYF. V and J are TRBV2 and TRBJ2-5; a weak D match, TRBD2 (5 bases). Germline CDR1 reads SNHLY; CDR2 reads FYNNEI. V lost 7 bases and J lost 5, with 20 bases in between. The CDR3 length is 15 residues.

This clonotype was counted only a few times. V usage is TRBV30 and J usage is TRBJ2-2; D unresolved. Trimming removed 4 bases at V and 5 bases at J, with 8 bases between. The CDR3 covers 12 residues. In germline, CDR1 is GTSNPN, CDR2 SVGIG (reference sequence). The CDR3 region is CAWIPRTGELFF. Written as DNA, the CDR3 is TGTGCCTGGATTCCACGGACCGGGGAGCTGTTTTTT.

The gene calls are TRBV7-2 and TRBJ2-2, with 7 positions matching TRBD2. V lost 7 bases to trimming and J lost 7 bases; unmatched junction nucleotides: 15. The CDR3 length is 16 residues. The V gene's germline CDR1 is SGHTA and CDR2 FQGNSA. The CDR3 protein is CASTPGEGLDNGELFF. The DNA for the CDR3 is TGTGCCAGCACCCCCGGGGAGGGGCTAGATAACGGGGAGCTGTTTTTT.

This clonotype was observed many times. The chain recombines TRBV12-3 or TRBV12-4 with TRBJ1-6, with unresolved D. Deletions cut 6 bases from V and 4 bases from J, with 10 bases between. This CDR3 has 14 residues. The CDR3 region has the DNA TGTGCCAGCAGCTCCTCCGCATATAATTCACCCCTCCACTTT. Translation: CASSSSAYNSPLHF.

As concerns this clonotype: It may be a read error: a sequence one base away is much more abundant. The rearrangement links TRBV18 to TRBJ1-1, with D unclear. The CDR3 is 12 residues long. CDR1 KGHSH and CDR2 LQKENI come from the germline V gene. The CDR3 DNA reads TGTGCCAGCACACCTAGGGTGGCTGAAGCTTTCTTT. It translates to CASTPRVAEAFF.

This clonotype appeared a few times. The chain joins TRBV7-9 to TRBJ2-5; a weak D match, TRBD1 (6 bases). CDR3 size: 15 residues. Looked up from germline, CDR1 is SEHNR and CDR2 is FQNEAQ (reference sequence). V lost 5 bases to trimming and J lost 5 bases, with 18 bases between them. Here the CDR3 DNA reads TGTGCCAGCAGCGCGGGCCTCAGGGGTCTGGAGACCCAGTACTTC. This encodes CASSAGLRGLETQYF.

Many counts were recorded for this clonotype. The chain links TRBV3-1 to TRBJ2-2; maybe TRBD2 (6 bases). V was pared by 4 bases and J by 4 bases, with 13 bases between. This CDR3 is built from 15 residues. Germline V gene lookup returns CDR1 LGHDT and CDR2 YNNKEL (reference sequence). The CDR3 DNA is TGTGCCAGCAGCCCGTCGGGAGTAGCCACCGGGGAGCTGTTTTTT. Translating it yields CASSPSGVATGELFF.

This clonotype was counted at least ten times. The chain is built from TRBV5-1 and TRBJ2-7; D unclear. V lost 4 bases, J lost 7 bases, and 18 bases lay in between. The germline V gene encodes CDR1 SGHRS and CDR2 YFSETQ. The CDR3 loop spans 14 amino acids. In DNA, the CDR3 is TGCGCCAGCAGCCCCCAAGACGCATTTCTGGAGCAGTACTTC. Encoded protein: CASSPQDAFLEQYF.

This clonotype was picked up many times. This rearrangement joins TRBV9 to TRBJ2-7; D is possibly TRBD2 (5 bases). Germline CDR1 is SGDLS and CDR2 is YYNGEE. V gave up 0 bases and J gave up 6 bases, with 13 bases separating them. The CDR3 consists of 14 residues. The CDR3 loop reads CASSVVGGPSEQYF. The CDR3 DNA reads as TGTGCCAGCAGCGTAGTCGGAGGCCCGTCCGAGCAGTACTTC.

This clonotype was seen at least ten times. The CDR3 is CSVEPYGSDTQYF. The CDR3 DNA reads TGCAGCGTTGAACCTTACGGGTCCGATACGCAGTATTTT. The chain combines TRBV29-1 with TRBJ2-3; no firm D call. In germline, CDR1 is SQVTM, CDR2 ANQGSEA. The V gene lost 2 bases and the J gene lost 6 bases, with 12 bases spanning the gap. The CDR3 is 13 residues long.

This clonotype was seen at least ten times. This chain joins TRBV5-1 and TRBJ1-1, with TRBD1 matching 7 bases. The CDR3 extends over 15 amino acids. After removal of 0 bases from V and 4 bases from J, the junction contained 6 bases not matched to a gene. Germline V CDR1 and CDR2: SGHRS, YFSETQ. This CDR3 reads CASSLGRGGGTEAFF. The CDR3, as DNA: TGCGCCAGCAGCTTGGGCAGGGGGGGCGGCACTGAAGCTTTCTTT.

Only a few counts were recorded for this clonotype. The chain uses TRBV27 and TRBJ2-2; tentative D call: TRBD1 (5 bases). Germline loops: CDR1 MNHEY, CDR2 SMNVEV (reference sequence). This CDR3 is 17 amino acids long. V lost 1 base and J lost 2, with 14 bases in between. The CDR3 DNA follows: TGTGCCAGCAGTTTATTCGTACAGGACCCCAACACCGGGGAGCTGTTTTTT. It translates to CASSLFVQDPNTGELFF.